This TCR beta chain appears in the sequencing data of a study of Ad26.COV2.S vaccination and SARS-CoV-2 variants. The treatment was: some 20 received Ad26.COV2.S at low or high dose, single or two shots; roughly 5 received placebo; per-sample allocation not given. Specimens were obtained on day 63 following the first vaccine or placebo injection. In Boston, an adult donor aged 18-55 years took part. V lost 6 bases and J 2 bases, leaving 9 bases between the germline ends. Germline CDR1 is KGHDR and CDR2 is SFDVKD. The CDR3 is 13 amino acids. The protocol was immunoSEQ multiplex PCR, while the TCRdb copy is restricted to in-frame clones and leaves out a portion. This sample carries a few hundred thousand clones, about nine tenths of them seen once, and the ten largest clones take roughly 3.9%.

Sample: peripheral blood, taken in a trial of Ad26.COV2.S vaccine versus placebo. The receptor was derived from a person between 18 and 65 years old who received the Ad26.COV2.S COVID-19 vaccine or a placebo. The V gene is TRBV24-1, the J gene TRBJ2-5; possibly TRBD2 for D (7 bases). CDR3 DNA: TGTGCCACCAGTCGGGGGGCTCAAGAGACCCAGTACTTC. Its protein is CATSRGAQETQYF.